A single sample is the source of the 26 T cell receptor beta chains below, sequenced in a study of OX40 agonist ivuxolimab in advanced cancers. The repertoire was sequenced with immunoSEQ multiplex PCR; TCRdb's copy has only in-frame clones and lacks some. The table has about 50,000 clones, about 81% seen once. Specimen: CD4+ or CD8+ T cells sorted from blood, collected in a trial of the OX40 agonist ivuxolimab. These receptors were obtained from an adult with an advanced solid tumor such as melanoma, head and neck, liver or kidney cancer.

The gene calls are TRBV5-4 and TRBJ1-2; a possible D gene is TRBD1 (5 bases). Germline values: CDR1 SGHNT, CDR2 YYREEE (reference sequence). The CDR3 has 14 amino acids. The V end lost 6 bases, the J end lost 7 bases, and 19 bases lay between the germline ends. CDR3 nucleotide sequence: TGTGCCAGCACCGTACAGGTTTACGGGGGTGGCTACACCTTC. As protein: CASTVQVYGGGYTF.

The V gene is TRBV19, the J gene TRBJ1-5, with D possibly being TRBD1 (5 bases). This CDR3 has 15 amino acids. Germline V gene sequence: CDR1 LNHDA, CDR2 SQIVND (reference sequence). Trimming took 5 bases from V and 0 from J, leaving 11 bases between them. The CDR3 is CASSLWGYSNQPQHF. CDR3 sequence (DNA): TGTGCCAGTAGTCTTTGGGGCTATAGCAATCAGCCCCAGCATTTT.

The chain joins TRBV5-4 to TRBJ2-7, with D tentatively TRBD1 (8 bases). V lost 4 bases, J lost 4 bases, and 18 bases lay in between. This CDR3 is 15 amino acids long. Germline V gene sequence: CDR1 SGHNT, CDR2 YYREEE (reference sequence). As DNA, the CDR3 is TGTGCCAGCAGCGCCAGACAGGGGAGGGCGTACGAGCAGTACTTC. This codes for CASSARQGRAYEQYF.

This clone showed up just once. The chain combines TRBV5-1 with TRBJ2-3, with a possible D match to TRBD2 (5 bases). Deletions cut 7 bases from V and 5 bases from J, with 17 bases between. The CDR3 length is 14 residues. From germline, CDR1 is SGHRS and CDR2 YFSETQ. CDR3 sequence (DNA): TGCGCCAGCTCCCACCCTGGCGGAGGAGATACGCAGTATTTT. Protein product: CASSHPGGGDTQYF.

This clone is a singleton in its sample. This chain joins TRBV9 and TRBJ2-7; 7 bases match TRBD2. The CDR3 consists of 16 residues. In germline, CDR1 is SGDLS, CDR2 YYNGEE. After removal of 4 bases from V and 5 bases from J, the junction contained 15 bases not matched to a gene. The CDR3 DNA is TGTGCCAGCAGCCCACCCAGTGCTAGCGGCAGCCACGAGCAGTACTTC. Translated: CASSPPSASGSHEQYF.

The chain couples TRBV21-1 to TRBJ2-7; TRBD2, the table's D call, was not compared with the DNA. TRBV21-1 is a recognized pseudogene. CDR3 length: 16 residues. In DNA form, the CDR3 reads TGTGCCAGCAGCGGAGGCACCAAGAAGCGCTCCTACGAGCAGTACTTC. This translates into CASSGGTKKRSYEQYF.

This clone was counted once. The chain carries TRBV7-2 and TRBJ2-2, with 10 bases identical to TRBD2. Germline V gives CDR1 SGHTA, CDR2 FQGNSA. The CDR3 runs to 17 residues. V lost 5 bases, J lost 6 bases, and 12 bases stayed unmatched. The CDR3, as DNA: TGTGCCAGCAGCCCAGACCGGGGACTAGCGAAGGCCGGGGAGCTGTTTTTT. This encodes CASSPDRGLAKAGELFF.

A remark on this clone: A much larger clone is a single base away; this may be a read error. The chain combines TRBV19 with TRBJ1-1, with D unclear. This CDR3 spans 13 amino acids. Germline values: CDR1 LNHDA, CDR2 SQIVND (reference sequence). Trimming removed 5 bases from V and 0 bases from J, with 7 bases in between. The CDR3 protein is CASSFQMNTEAFF. CDR3 coding DNA: TGTGCCAGTAGTTTTCAAATGAACACTGAAGCTTTCTTT.

The rearrangement links TRBV7-8 to TRBJ1-4, with TRBD1 matching 7 bases. The CDR3 is 14 residues long. Germline V gene sequence: CDR1 SGHVS, CDR2 FQNEAQ. Trimming removed 5 bases from V and 14 bases from J; junction bases left unmatched: 14. The DNA for the CDR3 is TGTGCCAGCAGCACCCGACAGGGAGCAGATGGTCTGTTTTTT. Translating gives CASSTRQGADGLFF.

CDR3 nucleotides: TGTGCCAGCAGTTTAACCCGGCAGTCCTACGAGCAGTACTTC. Residues: CASSLTRQSYEQYF. The chain combines TRBV27 with TRBJ2-7, with D uncertain. With 2 bases removed from V and 1 base from J, the gap between germline ends came to 9 bases. This CDR3 comprises 14 residues. The germline CDR1 and CDR2 sequences are MNHEY and SMNVEV (reference sequence).

This clone was detected a few times. Here the CDR3 DNA reads TGTGCCAGCAGTGGCCTAGCAGTCACCGGGGAGCTGTTTTTT. Translating it yields CASSGLAVTGELFF. This chain connects TRBV2 to TRBJ2-2, with TRBD2 as a possible D gene (5 bases). CDR3 length: 14 amino acids. Germline-derived CDR1 and CDR2 are SNHLY and FYNNEI. The germline V and J ends were trimmed by 4 bases and 4 bases, with 10 bases remaining between them.

This chain joins TRBV6-1 and TRBJ1-2; D ambiguous. Trimming left V 4 bases short and J 4 bases short, with 7 bases between. The V gene's germline CDR1 is MNHNS and CDR2 SASEGT. CDR3 size: 12 residues. The CDR3 protein is CASSGRTYGYTF. DNA of the CDR3: TGTGCCAGCAGTGGCCGGACCTATGGCTACACCTTC.

This chain uses TRBV6-6 with TRBJ1-2; a possible D gene is TRBD1 (5 bases). The CDR3 has 13 residues. Germline CDR1 is MNHNY and CDR2 is SVGAGI (reference sequence). V shed 6 bases and J shed 1 base, with 9 bases lying between them. For the CDR3, the DNA is TGTGCCAGCAGCCGACAGCGTAACTATGGCTACACCTTC. As protein: CASSRQRNYGYTF.

The J gene is TRBJ2-2, the V gene TRBV7-9; D unclear. From germline, CDR1 is SEHNR and CDR2 FQNEAQ (reference sequence). The germline V and J ends were trimmed by 5 bases and 2 bases, with 3 bases remaining between them. CDR3 size: 12 residues. The CDR3 here is CASSINTGELFF. CDR3 DNA: TGTGCCAGCAGCATCAACACCGGGGAGCTGTTTTTT.

This sequence joins TRBV5-1 and TRBJ1-2, with D unresolved. The V and J ends lost 1 base and 5 bases respectively, with 9 bases between them. The CDR3 is made up of 13 amino acids. Germline CDR1 and CDR2: SGHRS and YFSETQ. The CDR3 is CASSLSRVYGYTF. For the CDR3, the DNA is TGCGCCAGCAGCTTGAGTCGGGTATATGGCTACACCTTC.

The chain carries TRBV19 and TRBJ2-5; TRBD2 matches 12 bases. With 4 bases clipped from V and 5 bases from J, the junction kept 8 bases outside the gene matches. The CDR3 is made up of 16 amino acids. Germline V CDR1 and CDR2: LNHDA, SQIVND (reference sequence). CDR3 in amino acids: CASSNLAGGPGETQYF. For the CDR3, the DNA is TGTGCCAGTAGTAATCTAGCGGGAGGGCCAGGGGAGACCCAGTACTTC.

The CDR3 is CAITGSLTDTQYF. DNA of the CDR3: TGTGCCATCACTGGCAGTCTCACAGATACGCAGTATTTT. The J gene is TRBJ2-3, the V gene TRBV10-3; D not certain. The V and J ends lost 7 bases and 2 bases respectively, with 10 bases between them. CDR1 is ENHRY and CDR2 is SYGVKD in the germline V gene. This CDR3 has 13 amino acids.

J is TRBJ2-3 and V is TRBV29-1; perhaps TRBD2 as D (6 bases). This CDR3 region has 16 residues. Trimming removed 1 base at V and 4 bases at J, with 18 bases between. CDR1 is SQVTM, CDR2 ANQGSEA, per germline. The CDR3 here is CSVEGLEGPLSDTQYF. CDR3 sequence (DNA): TGCAGCGTTGAAGGTCTGGAGGGCCCTCTTTCAGATACGCAGTATTTT.

This clone was counted a few times. The J gene is TRBJ1-2, the V gene TRBV10-2; D is ambiguous. The CDR3 runs 15 residues. Germline V gene data show CDR1 as WSHSY and CDR2 as SAAADI. The germline V and J ends were trimmed by 4 bases and 3 bases, with 15 bases remaining between them. The CDR3 DNA sequence: TGCGCCAGCAGTGCCTTGGAGGGATTGGACTATGGCTACACCTTC. Protein: CASSALEGLDYGYTF.

The V call is TRBV13, the J call TRBJ1-4; D call uncertain. Trimming took off 4 bases at V and 8 bases at J, with 14 bases between the two ends. The CDR3 contains 14 residues. Germline V gene lookup returns CDR1 PRHDT and CDR2 FYEKMQ (reference sequence). CDR3 DNA sequence: TGTGCCAGCAGCTGGACCTACGACGGGGAAAAACTGTTTTTT. Its translation is CASSWTYDGEKLFF. The complete variable domain, with remaining parts taken from reference TRBV13 and TRBJ1-4, reads AAGVIQSPRHLIKEKRETATLKCYPIPRHDTVYWYQQGPGQDPQFLISFYEKMQSDKGSIPDRFSAQQFSDYHSELNMSSLELGDSALYFCASSWTYDGEKLFFGSGTQLSVL.

The chain has TRBV7-2 and TRBJ2-3; unclear D gene. Germline CDR1 SGHTA, CDR2 FQGNSA. Trimming removed 2 bases from V and 1 base from J, with 10 bases in between. This CDR3 has 15 residues. The CDR3 protein is CASSLSSPRTDTQYF. The CDR3 DNA reads TGTGCCAGCAGCTTAAGCTCCCCGCGCACAGATACGCAGTATTTT.

A few counts support this clone. The CDR3 reads CASSESEAGFTDTQYF. The CDR3 DNA reads TGTGCCAGCAGTGAATCAGAAGCGGGATTCACAGATACGCAGTATTTT. The rearrangement uses TRBV25-1 and TRBJ2-3; TRBD2 matches 7 bases. Germline V CDR1 and CDR2: MGHDK, SYGVNS. The length of the CDR3 is 16 residues. Trimming at V came to 1 base and at J to 2 bases, leaving 6 bases not matched to a gene.

This clone was counted a single time. The chain joins TRBV5-1 to TRBJ1-1; unclear D gene. Germline V gene data show CDR1 as SGHRS and CDR2 as YFSETQ. The CDR3 consists of 14 residues. The V end lost 2 bases, the J end lost 0 bases, and 8 bases lay between the germline ends. For the CDR3, the DNA is TGCGCCAGCAGCTTAACAAGAATGAACACTGAAGCTTTCTTT. It codes for CASSLTRMNTEAFF.

This chain links TRBV30 with TRBJ2-1, with 16 bases matching TRBD2. The ends lost 7 bases at V and 3 bases at J; junction bases unmatched: 6. The CDR3 is made up of 16 amino acids. CDR1 GTSNPN and CDR2 SVGIG come from the germline V gene (reference sequence). CDR3 in amino acids: CAFLGTSGRGYNEQFF. Here the CDR3 DNA reads TGTGCCTTTTTGGGGACTAGCGGGAGGGGCTACAATGAGCAGTTCTTC.

The V gene is TRBV19, the J gene TRBJ1-5; D gene unclear. The CDR3 extends over 15 amino acids. The V and J ends lost 7 bases and 0 bases respectively, with 13 bases between them. CDR1 and CDR2 from the germline V gene are LNHDA and SQIVND (reference sequence). The CDR3 DNA reads TGTGCCAGTACCGACGAAACGTATAGCAATCAGCCCCAGCATTTT. Protein product: CASTDETYSNQPQHF.

The V and J genes are TRBV5-6 and TRBJ2-3; 7 bases line up with TRBD2. Germline V CDR1 and CDR2: SGHDT, YYEEEE. The CDR3 sequence is 15 residues long. Unmatched junction bases numbered 3, after V lost 2 bases and J lost 0 bases. CDR3 in amino acids: CASSFGLESTDTQYF. The CDR3 DNA follows: TGTGCCAGCAGCTTTGGACTAGAAAGCACAGATACGCAGTATTTT. Full variable domain (missing parts from reference TRBV5-6 and TRBJ2-3): DAGVTQSPTHLIKTRGQQVTLRCSPKSGHDTVSWYQQALGQGPQFIFQYYEEEERQRGNFPDRFSGHQFPNYSSELNVNALLLGDSALYLCASSFGLESTDTQYFGPGTRLTVL.